A single sample is the source of the 15 T cell receptor beta chains below, sequenced in a study of T cell repertoires in cytomegalovirus infection. From the reads, TCRdb called clonotypes with MiXCR, one entry per CDR3 protein. The sample includes around 71,000 distinct CDR3 sequences, approximately 22% of them seen just once. No cognate antigen is known for these TCRs. Sample: CD8+ T cells from cultured PBMCs, taken from culture after CMV antigen stimulation. All receptors come from a human donor in good health (CMV status not recorded). Some clones in this sample may be carry-over from other donors' samples.

The genes are TRBV6-6 and TRBJ1-1, with 7 bases matching TRBD1. This CDR3 spans 16 amino acids. The germline CDR1 and CDR2 sequences are MNHNY and SVGAGI (reference sequence). Germline trimming cut 5 bases from V and 1 base from J; bases unmatched to any gene: 10. CDR3 DNA sequence: TGTGCCAGCAGTGAGGGGGCAGGATTAACGAACACTGAAGCTTTCTTT. Translation: CASSEGAGLTNTEAFF.

CDR3: CASSAGSTDTQYF. The DNA of the CDR3 is TGTGCCAGCAGCGCCGGTAGCACAGATACGCAGTATTTT. The rearrangement links TRBV11-2 to TRBJ2-3; D uncertain. Trimming shortened V by 5 bases and J by 0 bases, and 6 bases separated the two germline ends. CDR1 is SGHAT and CDR2 is FQNNGV in the germline V gene. This CDR3 has 13 amino acids.

V is TRBV15 and J is TRBJ2-1; no definite D call. Per germline, CDR1 LNHNV and CDR2 YYDKDF (reference sequence). This CDR3 has 17 amino acids. The V end was cut by 2 bases, the J end by 0 bases, with 14 bases between. CDR3 in DNA: TGTGCCACCAGCAGACAAAGTTGGAGAAGCTCCTACAATGAGCAGTTCTTC. The encoded protein is CATSRQSWRSSYNEQFF.

This clonotype was counted only a few times. CDR3 residues: CASSPRTGLAKNIQYF. Written as DNA, the CDR3 is TGTGCCAGCAGCCCGCGGACAGGCCTAGCCAAAAACATTCAGTACTTC. The chain uses TRBV7-6 and TRBJ2-4, with 7 nucleotides matching TRBD1. There are 16 residues in the CDR3. CDR1 is SGHVS and CDR2 is FNYEAQ in the germline V gene. V was clipped by 5 bases and J by 0 bases; unmatched bases: 7.

The V gene is TRBV7-9, the J gene TRBJ2-7, with 10 bases identical to TRBD2. The V gene end was trimmed by 4 bases and the J gene end by 3 bases; junction bases not matched to a gene: 6. The germline gives CDR1 SEHNR, CDR2 FQNEAQ (reference sequence). There are 15 residues in the CDR3. As DNA, the CDR3 is TGTGCCAGCAGCTCACCTAGCGGGGGATTCTACGAGCAGTACTTC. Translation gives CASSSPSGGFYEQYF.

As to this clonotype: A much larger clone differs from this one at a single base, so this may be a read error. The chain employs TRBV7-8 and TRBJ2-7, with TRBD2 as a possible D gene (6 bases). The CDR3 runs 16 residues. V was shortened by 1 base and J by 3 bases, with 16 bases between the two germline ends. In germline, CDR1 is SGHVS, CDR2 FQNEAQ. CDR3 DNA sequence: TGTGCCAGCAGCTTAGGGGGTGGGAGGCTCTTCTACGAGCAGTACTTC. Its translation is CASSLGGGRLFYEQYF.

The chain couples TRBV7-9 to TRBJ2-7; D not resolved. Per the germline V gene, CDR1 is SEHNR and CDR2 is FQNEAQ (reference sequence). The CDR3 length is 13 residues. V lost 3 bases and J lost 5, with 11 bases in between. The CDR3 nucleotides read TGTGCCAGCAGCTTCGAAGGGTTCCACGAGCAGTACTTC. Translated, it gives CASSFEGFHEQYF.

The V call is TRBV12-3 or TRBV12-4, the J call TRBJ1-1; tentative D call: TRBD1 (6 bases). The V and J ends lost 6 bases and 4 bases respectively, with 21 bases between them. There are 16 residues in the CDR3. The CDR3 coding sequence is TGTGCCAGCAGCCCACAGCTACAGGGATGGGGCACTGAAGCTTTCTTT. Amino acid sequence: CASSPQLQGWGTEAFF.

This chain connects TRBV20-1 to TRBJ2-1; 11 bases line up with TRBD2. The germline V gene has CDR1 DFQATT and CDR2 SNEGSKA (reference sequence). The length of the CDR3 is 15 residues. The V segment lost 2 bases and the J segment 12 bases; nucleotides outside the gene matches: 12. CDR3 nucleotides: TGCAGTGCTAGACAGGCCGGACTAGCGGGCAGAGGGCAGTTCTTC. Protein: CSARQAGLAGRGQFF.

The rearrangement joins TRBV6-2 or TRBV6-3 to TRBJ2-3, with unresolved D. This CDR3 is 15 amino acids long. V shed 7 bases and J shed 1 base, with 15 bases lying between them. Germline V gene sequence: CDR1 MNHEY, CDR2 SVGEGT. The CDR3 DNA reads TGTGCCAGCAAGTTTACGGTTGGAGGCACAGATACGCAGTATTTT. It specifies CASKFTVGGTDTQYF.

This clonotype was seen a few times. The V and J genes are TRBV20-1 and TRBJ1-6; possible D gene TRBD1, 5 bases. The germline V gene encodes CDR1 DFQATT and CDR2 SNEGSKA (reference sequence). Trimming removed 8 bases from V and 9 bases from J, with 14 bases in between. The CDR3 has 12 residues. CDR3 DNA sequence: TGCAGTCCCTGGCAGGGAGGTTCACCCCTCCACTTT. It translates to CSPWQGGSPLHF.

The rearrangement joins TRBV6-2 or TRBV6-3 to TRBJ1-1; D unclear. This CDR3 has 10 residues. In germline, CDR1 is MNHEY, CDR2 SVGEGT. Trimming cost V 8 bases and J 7 bases, with 8 bases left between them. The CDR3 DNA reads as TGTGCCAGCCGGGAGTTTGAAGCTTTCTTT. It yields the protein CASREFEAFF.

A few counts support this clonotype. The chain recombines TRBV4-2 with TRBJ2-7, with D tentatively TRBD1 (6 bases). The V end was cut by 2 bases, the J end by 1 base, with 12 bases between. This CDR3 is built from 15 residues. CDR1 LGHNA and CDR2 YNFKEQ come from the germline V gene. CDR3 coding DNA: TGTGCCAGCAGCCAACCGGACAGTGTTTCCTACGAGCAGTACTTC. It codes for CASSQPDSVSYEQYF.

This rearrangement joins TRBV6-1 to TRBJ2-5; 8 bases align to TRBD2. The junction had 9 bases not matched to a gene; V was cut back by 1 base and J by 5 bases. The CDR3 consists of 16 residues. Germline V gene lookup returns CDR1 MNHNS and CDR2 SASEGT. The CDR3 protein is CASSEVSGALRETQYF. CDR3 DNA sequence: TGTGCCAGCAGTGAAGTTAGCGGGGCCCTCCGGGAGACCCAGTACTTC.

The chain is built from TRBV4-1 and TRBJ2-1; TRBD1 is a possible D gene (6 bases). With 1 base removed from V and 0 bases from J, the gap between germline ends came to 13 bases. The germline CDR1 and CDR2 sequences are MGHRA and YSYEKL. This CDR3 has 17 amino acids. This CDR3 is CASSQAGQMSSYNEQFF. The CDR3 DNA reads as TGCGCCAGCAGCCAAGCAGGACAGATGAGCTCCTACAATGAGCAGTTCTTC.